The rows below give T cell receptor beta chains drawn from one sample of a study of blood T cell repertoires in COVID-19. Assay: immunoSEQ multiplex PCR; the TCRdb copy retains only in-frame clones and omits some. The sample has tens of thousands of clones; more than 70% are singletons. Source material: peripheral blood. These receptors came from a man over 45 with acute or convalescent COVID-19. The CDR3 runs from the conserved cysteine through the conserved F or W. The order of the fields is CDR3 length, J gene, clone size, V gene, D gene, CDR3 protein, CDR3 DNA. A D gene is named only where the DNA matches it firmly. Some rows mark clone size as missing; the rest say once, few, many or name a class of expanded clone.

cdr3_length: 14; j_call: TRBJ1-2; clone_size: .; v_call: TRBV18; d_call: .; cdr3_aa: CASSPASGNYGYTF; cdr3_nt: TGTGCCAGCTCACCAGCTAGCGGGAACTATGGCTACACCTTC
cdr3_length: 18; j_call: TRBJ2-1; clone_size: once; v_call: TRBV27; d_call: TRBD2; cdr3_aa: CASSSLLAGGLPYNEQFF; cdr3_nt: TGTGCCAGCAGTTCCCTTCTAGCGGGAGGCCTTCCCTACAATGAGCAGTTCTTC
cdr3_length: 12; j_call: TRBJ1-6; clone_size: .; v_call: TRBV6-5; d_call: .; cdr3_aa: CASSSGNSPLHF; cdr3_nt: TGTGCCAGCAGTTCGGGGAATTCACCCCTCCACTTT
cdr3_length: 13; j_call: TRBJ2-5; clone_size: .; v_call: TRBV7-8; d_call: TRBD1; cdr3_aa: CASSFGTAETQYF; cdr3_nt: TGTGCCAGCAGCTTCGGGACAGCGGAGACCCAGTACTTC
cdr3_length: 16; j_call: TRBJ2-1; clone_size: .; v_call: TRBV4-2; d_call: TRBD2; cdr3_aa: CASSQDERGSYNEQFF; cdr3_nt: TGTGCCAGCAGCCAAGATGAGCGGGGCTCCTACAATGAGCAGTTCTTC
cdr3_length: 15; j_call: TRBJ2-3; clone_size: .; v_call: TRBV5-1; d_call: .; cdr3_aa: CASSLAAVRGDTQYF; cdr3_nt: TGCGCCAGCAGCTTGGCGGCCGTGCGAGGGGATACGCAGTATTTT
cdr3_length: 14; j_call: TRBJ1-1; clone_size: few; v_call: TRBV6-5; d_call: .; cdr3_aa: CASSYVRGGGEAFF; cdr3_nt: TGTGCCAGCAGTTACGTGCGGGGGGGTGGTGAAGCTTTCTTT
cdr3_length: 19; j_call: TRBJ1-5; clone_size: once; v_call: TRBV6-1; d_call: .; cdr3_aa: CASSESLGAGDFFDQPQHF; cdr3_nt: TGTGCCAGCAGTGAATCGCTGGGGGCAGGGGATTTTTTTGATCAGCCCCAGCATTTT
cdr3_length: 15; j_call: TRBJ1-2; clone_size: .; v_call: TRBV19; d_call: TRBD1; cdr3_aa: CASSTLGQEVGGYTF; cdr3_nt: TGTGCCAGTAGTACCCTGGGACAGGAGGTCGGGGGCTACACCTTC
cdr3_length: 12; j_call: TRBJ1-1; clone_size: .; v_call: TRBV12-3/TRBV12-4; d_call: .; cdr3_aa: CASSFGGAEAFF; cdr3_nt: TGTGCCAGCAGTTTTGGAGGGGCTGAAGCTTTCTTT
cdr3_length: 14; j_call: TRBJ2-7; clone_size: .; v_call: TRBV6-2/TRBV6-3; d_call: TRBD2; cdr3_aa: CASSGTSGIYEQYF; cdr3_nt: TGTGCCAGCAGCGGGACTAGCGGGATATACGAGCAGTACTTC
cdr3_length: 15; j_call: TRBJ2-1; clone_size: once; v_call: TRBV7-9; d_call: TRBD1; cdr3_aa: CASSGGDRAWNEQFF; cdr3_nt: TGTGCCAGCAGCGGGGGGGACAGGGCTTGGAATGAGCAGTTCTTC
cdr3_length: 16; j_call: TRBJ1-2; clone_size: .; v_call: TRBV7-9; d_call: TRBD1; cdr3_aa: CASSLAREGADYGYTF; cdr3_nt: TGTGCCAGCAGCTTAGCGCGGGAGGGGGCCGACTATGGCTACACCTTC
cdr3_length: 14; j_call: TRBJ2-7; clone_size: .; v_call: TRBV11-2; d_call: TRBD2; cdr3_aa: CASSPPGGPYEQYF; cdr3_nt: TGTGCCAGCAGCCCACCGGGGGGGCCCTACGAGCAGTACTTC
cdr3_length: 17; j_call: TRBJ2-3; clone_size: .; v_call: TRBV5-5; d_call: TRBD2; cdr3_aa: CASSLTGSGGVIDTQYF; cdr3_nt: TGTGCCAGCAGCTTGACGGGGAGCGGGGGGGTGATAGATACGCAGTATTTT
cdr3_length: 14; j_call: TRBJ1-5; clone_size: .; v_call: TRBV19; d_call: TRBD1; cdr3_aa: CASSGTGGNQPQHF; cdr3_nt: TGTGCCAGTAGTGGAACAGGGGGTAATCAGCCCCAGCATTTT
cdr3_length: 14; j_call: TRBJ2-2; clone_size: .; v_call: TRBV30; d_call: .; cdr3_aa: CAWETGLYTGELFF; cdr3_nt: TGTGCCTGGGAAACAGGGTTATACACCGGGGAGCTGTTTTTT
cdr3_length: 16; j_call: TRBJ1-2; clone_size: .; v_call: TRBV28; d_call: TRBD1; cdr3_aa: CASSVTGTGENYGYTF; cdr3_nt: TGTGCCAGCAGTGTAACCGGGACAGGTGAAAACTATGGCTACACCTTC
cdr3_length: 15; j_call: TRBJ1-2; clone_size: .; v_call: TRBV3-1/TRBV3-2; d_call: TRBD1; cdr3_aa: CASSQVDRAWYGYTF; cdr3_nt: TGTGCCAGCAGCCAAGTGGACAGGGCCTGGTATGGCTACACCTTC
cdr3_length: 17; j_call: TRBJ1-6; clone_size: .; v_call: TRBV4-1; d_call: .; cdr3_aa: CASSQVSPVSYNSPLHF; cdr3_nt: TGCGCCAGCAGCCAAGTTAGCCCGGTCTCCTATAATTCACCCCTCCACTTT
cdr3_length: 15; j_call: TRBJ1-2; clone_size: .; v_call: TRBV7-2; d_call: TRBD1; cdr3_aa: CASSWGQGAGYGYTF; cdr3_nt: TGTGCCAGCAGCTGGGGACAGGGGGCCGGCTATGGCTACACCTTC
cdr3_length: 15; j_call: TRBJ2-3; clone_size: .; v_call: TRBV7-9; d_call: TRBD2; cdr3_aa: CASSLGTSGTDTQYF; cdr3_nt: TGTGCCAGCAGCTTGGGGACTAGCGGCACAGATACGCAGTATTTT
cdr3_length: 15; j_call: TRBJ2-5; clone_size: .; v_call: TRBV6-5; d_call: .; cdr3_aa: CASSYSGRASETQYF; cdr3_nt: TGTGCCAGCAGTTACTCAGGCAGGGCTAGTGAGACCCAGTACTTC
cdr3_length: 12; j_call: TRBJ2-2; clone_size: .; v_call: TRBV28; d_call: .; cdr3_aa: CASSLGQAKLFF; cdr3_nt: TGTGCCAGCAGTTTGGGACAAGCGAAGCTGTTTTTT
cdr3_length: 17; j_call: TRBJ2-1; clone_size: .; v_call: TRBV5-1; d_call: TRBD2; cdr3_aa: CASSPGRAGGPVDEQFF; cdr3_nt: TGCGCCAGCAGCCCCGGTCGGGCGGGAGGGCCAGTGGACGAGCAGTTCTTC
cdr3_length: 16; j_call: TRBJ1-1; clone_size: .; v_call: TRBV25-1; d_call: .; cdr3_aa: CASKDARGQRNTEAFF; cdr3_nt: TGTGCCAGCAAGGACGCCCGTGGACAGCGGAACACTGAAGCTTTCTTT
cdr3_length: 16; j_call: TRBJ2-1; clone_size: once; v_call: TRBV7-6; d_call: .; cdr3_aa: CASSLGNRAGSNEQFF; cdr3_nt: TGTGCCAGCAGCTTAGGAAACAGGGCAGGGTCCAATGAGCAGTTCTTC
cdr3_length: 13; j_call: TRBJ2-5; clone_size: few; v_call: TRBV7-9; d_call: .; cdr3_aa: CASSPTGQETQYF; cdr3_nt: TGTGCCAGCAGCCCCACGGGTCAAGAGACCCAGTACTTC
cdr3_length: 14; j_call: TRBJ2-1; clone_size: .; v_call: TRBV11-1; d_call: .; cdr3_aa: CASSPEGTYNEQFF; cdr3_nt: TGTGCCAGCAGCCCCGAGGGAACCTACAATGAGCAGTTCTTC